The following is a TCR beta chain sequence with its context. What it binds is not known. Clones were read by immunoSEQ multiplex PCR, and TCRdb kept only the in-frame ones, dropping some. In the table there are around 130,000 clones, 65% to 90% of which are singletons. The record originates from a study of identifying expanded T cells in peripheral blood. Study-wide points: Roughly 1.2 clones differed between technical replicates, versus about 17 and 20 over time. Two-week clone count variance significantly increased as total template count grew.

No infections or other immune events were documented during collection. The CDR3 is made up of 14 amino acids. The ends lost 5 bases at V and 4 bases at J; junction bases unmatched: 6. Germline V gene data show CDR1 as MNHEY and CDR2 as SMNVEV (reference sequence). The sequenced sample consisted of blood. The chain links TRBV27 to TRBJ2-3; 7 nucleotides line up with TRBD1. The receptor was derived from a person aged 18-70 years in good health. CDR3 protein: CASSEQGNADTQYF. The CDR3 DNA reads TGTGCCAGCAGTGAACAGGGGAATGCAGATACGCAGTATTTT.